The TCR beta chain described here comes from a study of shared clonotypes between healthy human individuals. About the study: Three men and a couple of women, aged 18 to 49, were donors.

J was trimmed by 5 bases and V by 4 bases; bases with no gene match: 9. Germline V gene sequence: CDR1 ENHRY, CDR2 SYGVKD. The CDR3 has 16 residues. Note on this clone: Its antigen is unknown.

Nashville, Tennessee was home to all donors, who were Caucasian adults. In unsorted samples, genomic DNA was obtained using 94 million or so PBMCs. Some clones are missing from TCRdb's copy, which holds only in-frame ones; the method was immunoSEQ multiplex PCR. This sample has about 480,000 clones; about 79% occur once, and the top ten carry approximately 12%. General study findings and limits: Donors were few, which limited the genetic and exposure-history diversity represented.

The TCR comes from a woman aged 40 to 50 in good health. Some clones in this sample may be carry-over from other donors' samples. Source material: PBMCs. The chain has TRBV10-3 and TRBJ2-5, with 11 bases fitting TRBD1. The CDR3: CAISVGTGGRWETQYF. CDR3 DNA sequence: TGTGCCATCAGTGTTGGGACAGGGGGGCGCTGGGAGACCCAGTACTTC.